This entry features one T cell receptor beta chain sequence. Its antigen is as yet unknown. These data belong to a study of vaccination and CD4 T cells after COVID-19. At the level of the study: At a median around 100 days (range 35 to 161) after diagnosis, post-COVID samples were drawn. Stimuli were overlapping spike peptide pools of SARS-CoV-2 and three common cold coronaviruses (HCoV-NL63, HCoV-OC43, HCoV-229E). Cultures serving as controls received a peptide pool (CEFX or HIV-1 Nef) or no peptide.

The Oncomine TCR Beta short-read assay was what sequenced the DNA obtained from cultured CD4+ T cells. Using its own MiXCR run on the PCR reads, TCRdb lists one record per CDR3 protein. This table has 3,000 to 4,000 distinct CDR3 sequences, roughly 77% appearing once. The CDR3 is 15 amino acids. Germline values: CDR1 MDHEN, CDR2 SYDVKM. J lost 4 bases, V lost 3 bases, and 6 bases had no gene match. Treatment described: roughly ten-day PBMC culture with coronavirus spike peptide pools or control peptides (ViraFEST assay). The TCR comes from a human donor who had recovered from COVID-19. The chain joins TRBV28 to TRBJ1-5; 7 bases are shared with TRBD1. The sequencing input was CD4+ T cells from blood, cultured in vitro. CDR3 protein: CASSFRGGRNQPQHF. CDR3 sequence (DNA): TGTGCCAGCAGTTTTCGAGGGGGCCGGAATCAGCCCCAGCATTTT.